This section outlines one TCR beta chain sequence together with its context. Its antigen is not known. This sample was included in a study of immune cell composition in non-small cell lung cancer. Trimming took off 0 bases at V and 7 bases at J, with 8 bases between the two ends. This CDR3 has 14 residues. Germline lookup yields CDR1 SGDLS and CDR2 YYNGEE. Using immunoSEQ multiplex PCR, the repertoire was profiled, and TCRdb retains in-frame clones only, with some absent. The table has thousands of clones, roughly 80% seen once. General study results and limits: Squamous lung tumours showed higher top 10 clone scores and clonality than adenocarcinomas. Tumour-associated clones >0.5% occurred in 25% to 40% of adenocarcinomas, approximately 79% of squamous.

The sequenced sample consisted of lung tumor tissue. J is TRBJ1-6 and V is TRBV9; D is ambiguous. This clonotype originated in a human donor with non-small cell lung cancer. CDR3 protein: CASSVDGRNSPLHF. CDR3 DNA: TGTGCCAGCAGCGTAGATGGGAGGAATTCACCCCTCCACTTT. The variable domain in full, with the rest retrieved from reference TRBV9 and TRBJ1-6, is DSGVTQTPKHLITATGQRVTLRCSPRSGDLSVYWYQQSLDQGLQFLIQYYNGEERAKGNILERFSAQQFPDLHSELNLSSLELGDSALYFCASSVDGRNSPLHFGNGTRLTVT.